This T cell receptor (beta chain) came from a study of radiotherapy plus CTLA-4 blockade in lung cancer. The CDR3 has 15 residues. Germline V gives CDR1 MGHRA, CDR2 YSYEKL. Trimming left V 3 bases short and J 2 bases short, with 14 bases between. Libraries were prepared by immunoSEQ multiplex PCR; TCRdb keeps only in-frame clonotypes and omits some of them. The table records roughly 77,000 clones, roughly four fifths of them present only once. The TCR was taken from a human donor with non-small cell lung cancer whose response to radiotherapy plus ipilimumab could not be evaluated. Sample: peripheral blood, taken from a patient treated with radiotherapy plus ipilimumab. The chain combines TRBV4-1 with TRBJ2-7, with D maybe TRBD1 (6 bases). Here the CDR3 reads CASSHPEGTTYEQYF. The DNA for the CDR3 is TGCGCCAGCAGCCATCCCGAGGGGACAACCTACGAGCAGTACTTC.